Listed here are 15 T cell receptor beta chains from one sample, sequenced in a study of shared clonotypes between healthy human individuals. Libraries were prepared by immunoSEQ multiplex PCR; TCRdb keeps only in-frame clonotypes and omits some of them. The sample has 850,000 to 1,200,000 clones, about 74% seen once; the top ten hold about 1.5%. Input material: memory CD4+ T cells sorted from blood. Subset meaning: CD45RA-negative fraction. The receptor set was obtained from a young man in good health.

CDR3 DNA: TGTGCCAGCAGGTCGGGACAGGGGGCCCGGGAGACCCAGTACTTC. Translated: CASRSGQGARETQYF. V is TRBV6-6 and J is TRBJ2-5; 12 bases agree with TRBD1. The V segment lost 6 bases and the J segment 5 bases; nucleotides outside the gene matches: 7. The length of the CDR3 is 15 residues. Germline CDR1 MNHNY, CDR2 SVGAGI (reference sequence).

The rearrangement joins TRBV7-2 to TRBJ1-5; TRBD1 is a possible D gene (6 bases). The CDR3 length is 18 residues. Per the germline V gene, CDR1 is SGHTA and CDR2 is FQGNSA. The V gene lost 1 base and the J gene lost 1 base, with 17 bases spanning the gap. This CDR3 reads CASSLGPGQRRSNQPQHF. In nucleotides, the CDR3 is TGTGCCAGCAGCTTAGGCCCGGGACAACGGAGGAGCAATCAGCCCCAGCATTTT. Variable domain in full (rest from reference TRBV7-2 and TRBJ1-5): GAGVSQSPSNKVTEKGKDVELRCDPISGHTALYWYRQSLGQGLEFLIYFQGNSAPDKSGLPSDRFSAERTGGSVSTLTIQRTQQEDSAVYLCASSLGPGQRRSNQPQHFGDGTRLSIL.

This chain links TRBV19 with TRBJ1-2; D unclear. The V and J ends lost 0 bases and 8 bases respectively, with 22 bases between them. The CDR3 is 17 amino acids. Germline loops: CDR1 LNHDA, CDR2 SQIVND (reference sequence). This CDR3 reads CASSIDLYLGTASGYTF. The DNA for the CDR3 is TGTGCCAGTAGTATAGATCTATACTTAGGAACGGCGAGCGGCTACACCTTC.

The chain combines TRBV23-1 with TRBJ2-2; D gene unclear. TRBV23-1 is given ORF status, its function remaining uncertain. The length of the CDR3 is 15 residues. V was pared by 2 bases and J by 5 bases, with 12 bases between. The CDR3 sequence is CASSQTFTGTGELFF. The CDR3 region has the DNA TGCGCCAGCAGTCAAACCTTTACTGGTACCGGGGAGCTGTTTTTT.

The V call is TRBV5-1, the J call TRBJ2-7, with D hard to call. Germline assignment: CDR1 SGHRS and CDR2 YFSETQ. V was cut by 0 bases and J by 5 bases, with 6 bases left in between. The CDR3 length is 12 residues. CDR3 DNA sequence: TGCGCCAGCAGCTTGGAACGCCACGAGCAGTACTTC. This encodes CASSLERHEQYF.

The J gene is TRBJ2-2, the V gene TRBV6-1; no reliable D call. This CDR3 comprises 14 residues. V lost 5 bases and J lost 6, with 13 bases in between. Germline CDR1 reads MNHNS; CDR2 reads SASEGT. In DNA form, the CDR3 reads TGTGCCAGCAGTAGCTGGTCGTCTTCCGGGGAGCTGTTTTTT. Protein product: CASSSWSSSGELFF.

The CDR3 here is CASSLSVANTGELFF. CDR3 nucleotides: TGCGCCAGCAGCTTGTCGGTGGCGAACACCGGGGAGCTGTTTTTT. This rearrangement joins TRBV5-1 to TRBJ2-2; D gene ambiguous. The CDR3 has 15 residues. Looked up from germline, CDR1 is SGHRS and CDR2 is YFSETQ. Trimming took 1 base from V and 0 from J, leaving 7 bases between them.

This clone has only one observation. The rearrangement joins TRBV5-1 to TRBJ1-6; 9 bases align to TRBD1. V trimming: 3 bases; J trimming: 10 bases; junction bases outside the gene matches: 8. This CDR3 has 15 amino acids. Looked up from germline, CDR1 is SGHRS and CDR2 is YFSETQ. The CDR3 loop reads CASSWKGQGQSPLHF. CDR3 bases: TGCGCCAGCAGCTGGAAGGGACAGGGACAGTCACCCCTCCACTTT.

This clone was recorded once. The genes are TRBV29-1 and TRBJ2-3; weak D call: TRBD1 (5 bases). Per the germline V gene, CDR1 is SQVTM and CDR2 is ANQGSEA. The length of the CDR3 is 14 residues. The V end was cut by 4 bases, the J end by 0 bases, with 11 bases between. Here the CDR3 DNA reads TGCAGCGTTGTTGGGCAGGGTAGCACAGATACGCAGTATTTT. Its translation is CSVVGQGSTDTQYF.

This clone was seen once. CDR3 region: CASGDRGEKLFF. The CDR3 DNA reads as TGCGCCAGCGGGGACAGGGGAGAAAAACTGTTTTTT. The J gene is TRBJ1-4, the V gene TRBV10-2, with 10 bases aligning to TRBD1. Looked up from germline, CDR1 is WSHSY and CDR2 is SAAADI. The CDR3 spans 12 residues. V lost 8 bases and J lost 8; bases outside the gene matches: 2.

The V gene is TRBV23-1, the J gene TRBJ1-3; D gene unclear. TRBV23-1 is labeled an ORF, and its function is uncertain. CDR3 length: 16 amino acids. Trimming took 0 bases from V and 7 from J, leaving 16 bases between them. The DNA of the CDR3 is TGCGCCAGCAGTCAATCGATGGAGGGAGCCCGGAACACCATATATTTT. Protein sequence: CASSQSMEGARNTIYF.

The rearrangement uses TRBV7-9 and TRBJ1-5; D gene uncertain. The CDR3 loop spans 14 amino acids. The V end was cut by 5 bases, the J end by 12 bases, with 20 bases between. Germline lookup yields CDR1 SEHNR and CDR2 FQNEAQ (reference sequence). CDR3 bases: TGTGCCAGCAGCCCGGGAACAGCCGAATCGGGCCAGCATTTT. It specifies CASSPGTAESGQHF.

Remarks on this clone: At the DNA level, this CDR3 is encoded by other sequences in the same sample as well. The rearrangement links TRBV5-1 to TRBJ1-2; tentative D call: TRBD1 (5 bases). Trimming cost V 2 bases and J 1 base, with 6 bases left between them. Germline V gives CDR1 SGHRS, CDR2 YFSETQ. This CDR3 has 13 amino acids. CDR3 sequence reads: CASSFDSNYGYTF. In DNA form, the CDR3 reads TGCGCCAGCAGCTTTGACAGTAACTATGGCTACACCTTC.

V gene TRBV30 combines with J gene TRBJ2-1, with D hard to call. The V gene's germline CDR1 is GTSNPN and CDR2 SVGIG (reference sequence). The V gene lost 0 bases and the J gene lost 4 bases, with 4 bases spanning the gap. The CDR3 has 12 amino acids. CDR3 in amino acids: CAWSVEYNEQFF. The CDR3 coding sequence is TGTGCCTGGAGTGTTGAATACAATGAGCAGTTCTTC.

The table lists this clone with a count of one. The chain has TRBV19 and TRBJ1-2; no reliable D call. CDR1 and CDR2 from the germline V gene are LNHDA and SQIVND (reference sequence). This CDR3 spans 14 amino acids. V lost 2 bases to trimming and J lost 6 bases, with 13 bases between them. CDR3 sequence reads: CASSIIVRKHGYTF. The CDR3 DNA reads TGTGCCAGTAGTATAATCGTCCGCAAGCATGGCTACACCTTC.